The present entry profiles one TCR beta chain with its context. Trimming stripped 4 bases from V and 2 bases from J, with 12 bases between. Looked up from germline, CDR1 is KGHSH and CDR2 is LQKENI. The CDR3 sequence is 14 residues long. Via MiXCR, TCRdb re-called the RT-PCR reads, giving one row per CDR3 protein. The table has hundreds of thousands of distinct CDR3 sequences, 14% seen once. The chain combines TRBV18 with TRBJ2-7; TRBD1 is a possible D gene (6 bases). Material: memory CD4+ T cells from blood. The receptor's source is a female donor in good health, serving as a healthy control. The CDR3, as DNA: TGTGCCAGCTCACTACGGGACATCGCCTACGAGCAGTACTTC. It yields the protein CASSLRDIAYEQYF.